Listed below are T cell receptor beta chains from one sample, sequenced in a study of T cell changes during pregnancy in multiple sclerosis. The method was immunoSEQ multiplex PCR; TCRdb's version includes in-frame clones alone and lacks a portion of them. The table shows about 110,000 clones, with roughly 90% occurring only once. This specimen consisted of peripheral blood, obtained after pregnancy. The source is a female donor with multiple sclerosis, enrolled in a pregnancy study. CDR3s include the opening cysteine and the closing phenylalanine or tryptophan. Fields, in order: J gene, V gene, CDR3 protein.

>TRBJ2-3|TRBV27
CASSIGLAGATDTQYF
>TRBJ1-1|TRBV18
CASSPGTKNTEAFF
>TRBJ1-2|TRBV10-3
CAISALTGEGGYGYTF
>TRBJ2-7|TRBV12-5
CASGLSLGTGPLEGPYEQYF
>TRBJ1-2|TRBV14
CASSQKRTADGYTF
>TRBJ1-1|TRBV7-6
CASSLVQVGVGDTEAFF
>TRBJ1-5|TRBV30
CAWSPRTGGGYQPQHF
>TRBJ2-2|TRBV5-4
CASSFGLAGGELFF
>TRBJ2-7|TRBV9
CASSVVPGYEQYF
>TRBJ2-1|TRBV11-3
CASSHRRGSYNEQFF
>TRBJ2-3|TRBV7-3
CASSRDYTDTQYF
>TRBJ2-7|TRBV11-3
CASSRGTGGPYEQYF
>TRBJ2-2|TRBV9
CASSEPAGNTGELFF
>TRBJ1-4|TRBV15
CATSRADRGGREKLFF
>TRBJ1-5|TRBV7-9
CASMREQGQPQHF
>TRBJ1-1|TRBV28
CASRPGTVNTEAFF
>TRBJ1-1|TRBV29-1
CSVGRGTGVGEAFF
>TRBJ2-2|TRBV9
CASSVDSGRVYTGELFF
>TRBJ1-1|TRBV15
CATGQGNTEAFF
>TRBJ1-2|TRBV6-5
CASSYSRGKGGYTF
>TRBJ2-3|TRBV20-1
CSARRLDTQYF
>TRBJ1-1|TRBV7-3
CASSPLPQGARSTEAFF
>TRBJ2-1|TRBV19
CASNRRRAGGSSYNEQFF
>TRBJ1-6|TRBV19
CASSGGQGVPLHF
>TRBJ1-1|TRBV29-1
CSVEGGNRAFF
>TRBJ1-2|TRBV9
CASSLQQGHGYTF
>TRBJ1-5|TRBV2
CASSGQGVGNQPQHF
>TRBJ1-6|TRBV2
CASKKGGGARNSPLHF
>TRBJ2-7|TRBV18
CASSRSGGSSSYEQYF
>TRBJ1-2|TRBV4-2
CASSQDHRDYGYTF
>TRBJ1-1|TRBV20-1
CSAAGNTEAFF
>TRBJ2-2|TRBV4-1
CASSQEGQGSGELFF
>TRBJ1-3|TRBV5-6
CASSEGHRISGNTIYF
>TRBJ2-3|TRBV30
CAWNTNWLQRDTQYF
>TRBJ2-7|TRBV25-1
CASSEPAGQTYEQYF
>TRBJ1-3|TRBV15
CATSRGQGDGNTIYF
>TRBJ2-1|TRBV11-2
CASSLDQGAGDEQFF
>TRBJ2-2|TRBV9
CASRLTSGNTGELFF
>TRBJ1-2|TRBV14
CASSPGTGGYTF
>TRBJ2-2|TRBV7-3
CASSTSSSALTGELFF
>TRBJ2-7|TRBV5-4
CASSLSFRGDEQYF
>TRBJ2-3|TRBV27
CASSPDRLLRGGRDTQYF
>TRBJ1-3|TRBV4-1
CASSHLLTGPGNTIYF
>TRBJ1-2|TRBV5-1
CASSLAGTPRGGYTF
>TRBJ1-4|TRBV30
CAWSVGAATNEKLFF
>TRBJ2-3|TRBV6-1
CASSEVWGAGDTQYF
>TRBJ1-2|TRBV5-1
CASSPQPGDPGYTF
>TRBJ1-1|TRBV19
CASSIQGGTAEAFF
>TRBJ2-1|TRBV9
CASSDDGDNEQFF
>TRBJ2-6|TRBV11-1
CASSLEVKGAYGANVLTF
>TRBJ1-5|TRBV6-6
CASSLTEDQPQHF
>TRBJ1-5|TRBV2
CASNLGGQGAQPQHF
>TRBJ1-4|TRBV2
CASRIRDSNEKLFF
>TRBJ1-1|TRBV7-2
CASSSPTYPGAFF
>TRBJ2-7|TRBV6-5
CASGPTGLSEQYF
>TRBJ2-3|TRBV30
CAWSTSLVVSGSGTDTQYF
>TRBJ2-7|TRBV14
CASSLTRYEQYF
>TRBJ1-1|TRBV6-1
CASSLVKEWTEAFF
>TRBJ2-7|TRBV5-1
CASSLNSGPEQYF
>TRBJ2-3|TRBV10-3
CAISERTGGSGTDTQYF